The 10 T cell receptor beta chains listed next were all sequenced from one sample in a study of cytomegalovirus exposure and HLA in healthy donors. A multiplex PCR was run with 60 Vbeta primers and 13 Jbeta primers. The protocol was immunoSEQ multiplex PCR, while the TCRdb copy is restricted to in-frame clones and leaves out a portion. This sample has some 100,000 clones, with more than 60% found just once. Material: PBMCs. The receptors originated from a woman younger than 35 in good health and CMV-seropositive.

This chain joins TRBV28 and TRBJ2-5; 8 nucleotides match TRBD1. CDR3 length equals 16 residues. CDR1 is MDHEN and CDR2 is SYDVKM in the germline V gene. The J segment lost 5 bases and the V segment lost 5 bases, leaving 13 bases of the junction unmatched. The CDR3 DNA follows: TGTGCCAGCAGTATGACAGGGGCTAAACTGACGGAGACCCAGTACTTC. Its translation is CASSMTGAKLTETQYF.

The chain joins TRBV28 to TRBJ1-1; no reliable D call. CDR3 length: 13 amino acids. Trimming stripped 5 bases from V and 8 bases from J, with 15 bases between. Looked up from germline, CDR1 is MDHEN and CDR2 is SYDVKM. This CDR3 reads CASSPSPQLEAFF. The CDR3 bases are TGTGCCAGCAGTCCGAGCCCACAGCTAGAAGCTTTCTTT.

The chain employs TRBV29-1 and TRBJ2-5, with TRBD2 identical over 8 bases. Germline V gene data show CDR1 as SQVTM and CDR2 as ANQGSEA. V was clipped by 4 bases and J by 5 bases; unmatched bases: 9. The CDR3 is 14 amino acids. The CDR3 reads CSVVSREGLETQYF. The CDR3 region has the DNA TGCAGCGTTGTTTCCCGGGAGGGTTTGGAGACCCAGTACTTC. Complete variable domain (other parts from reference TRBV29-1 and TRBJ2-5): SAVISQKPSRDICQRGTSLTIQCQVDSQVTMMFWYRQQPGQSLTLIATANQGSEATYESGFVIDKFPISRPNLTFSTLTVSNMSPEDSSIYLCSVVSREGLETQYFGPGTRLLVL.

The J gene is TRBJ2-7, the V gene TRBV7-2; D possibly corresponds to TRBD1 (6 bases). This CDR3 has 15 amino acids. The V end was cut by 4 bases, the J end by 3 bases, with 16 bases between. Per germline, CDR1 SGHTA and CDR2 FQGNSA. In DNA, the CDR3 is TGTGCCAGCAGCTCCGGACAGCCTGTTTTCTACGAGCAGTACTTC. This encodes CASSSGQPVFYEQYF.

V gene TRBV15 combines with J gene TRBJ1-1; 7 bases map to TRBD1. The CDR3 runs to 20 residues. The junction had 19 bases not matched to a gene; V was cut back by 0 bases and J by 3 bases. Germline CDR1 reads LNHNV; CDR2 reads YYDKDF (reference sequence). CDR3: CATSRDTPDRAKIGDTEAFF. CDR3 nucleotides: TGTGCCACCAGCAGAGATACCCCCGACAGGGCTAAAATCGGGGACACTGAAGCTTTCTTT.

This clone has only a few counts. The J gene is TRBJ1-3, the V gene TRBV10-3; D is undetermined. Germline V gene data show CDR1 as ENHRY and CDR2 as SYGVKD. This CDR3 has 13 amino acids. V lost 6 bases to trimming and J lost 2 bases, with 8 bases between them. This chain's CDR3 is CAISRGPGNTIYF. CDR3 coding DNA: TGTGCCATCAGCCGGGGTCCTGGAAACACCATATATTTT.

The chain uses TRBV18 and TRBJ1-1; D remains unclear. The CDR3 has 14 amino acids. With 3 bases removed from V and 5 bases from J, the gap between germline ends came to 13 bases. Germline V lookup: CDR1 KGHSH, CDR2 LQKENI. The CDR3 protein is CASSPPAGRTEAFF. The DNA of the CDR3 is TGTGCCAGCTCACCCCCAGCAGGTCGAACTGAAGCTTTCTTT.

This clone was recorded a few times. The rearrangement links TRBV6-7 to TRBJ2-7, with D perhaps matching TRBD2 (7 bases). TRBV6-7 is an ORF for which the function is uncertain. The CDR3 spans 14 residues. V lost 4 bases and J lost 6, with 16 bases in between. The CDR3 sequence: CASSWGGRAPEQYF. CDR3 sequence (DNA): TGTGCCAGCAGTTGGGGGGGCAGGGCCCCCGAGCAGTACTTC.

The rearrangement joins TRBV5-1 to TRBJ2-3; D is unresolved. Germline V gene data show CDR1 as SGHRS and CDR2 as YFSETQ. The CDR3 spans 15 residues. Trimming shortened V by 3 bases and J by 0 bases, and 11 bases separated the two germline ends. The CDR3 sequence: CASSSQASSTDTQYF. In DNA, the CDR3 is TGCGCCAGCAGCTCCCAGGCCTCTAGCACAGATACGCAGTATTTT.

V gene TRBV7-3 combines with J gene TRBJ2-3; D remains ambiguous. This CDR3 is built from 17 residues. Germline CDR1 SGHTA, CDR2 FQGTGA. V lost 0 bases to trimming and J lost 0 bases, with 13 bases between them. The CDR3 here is CASSLTANSFSTDTQYF. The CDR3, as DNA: TGTGCCAGCAGCTTAACCGCGAACAGCTTCAGCACAGATACGCAGTATTTT.